Shown below are 13 T cell receptor beta chains from a single sample sequenced in a study of shared clonotypes between healthy human individuals. The table came from immunoSEQ multiplex PCR; TCRdb's copy has only in-frame clones and leaves some out. The sample includes more than 2 million clones, 85% to 95% of them seen just once. CD45RO-negative, CCR7-positively selected cells formed the naive CD8 fraction, excluding terminally differentiated effector memory CD45RA+ cells. Sequencing was carried out using naive CD8+ T cells sorted from blood. These receptors all come from a man between 18 and 29 years old in good health.

For this clone: The sample contains more than one DNA sequence encoding this CDR3. The chain is built from TRBV27 and TRBJ2-2; 7 nucleotides line up with TRBD2. V shed 2 bases and J 3 bases; nucleotides not matched to a gene: 0. CDR1 and CDR2 (germline): MNHEY, SMNVEV (reference sequence). The CDR3 spans 14 residues. CDR3 in DNA: TGTGCCAGCAGTTTAGCGGGAGACACCGGGGAGCTGTTTTTT. Amino acid sequence: CASSLAGDTGELFF.

The chain is built from TRBV6-5 and TRBJ2-1, with a tentative D call TRBD2 (5 bases). Germline CDR1 MNHEY, CDR2 SVGAGI. V lost 2 bases, J lost 6 bases, and 11 bases lay in between. The CDR3 consists of 14 residues. CDR3: CASSYILAGNEQFF. In DNA form, the CDR3 reads TGTGCCAGCAGTTACATTCTAGCCGGCAATGAGCAGTTCTTC.

The CDR3 protein is CASTLTRGGELFF. The CDR3 coding sequence is TGTGCCAGCACCTTGACCAGGGGCGGAGAGCTGTTTTTT. J is TRBJ2-2 and V is TRBV11-2; possibly TRBD1 for D (6 bases). With 7 bases removed from V and 11 bases from J, the gap between germline ends came to 17 bases. CDR1 is SGHAT, CDR2 FQNNGV, per germline. The CDR3 covers 13 residues.

For this clone: The sample holds other DNA sequences that translate to the same CDR3. The chain couples TRBV7-6 to TRBJ2-7, with 7 bases matching TRBD1. CDR1 and CDR2 (germline): SGHVS, FNYEAQ. The CDR3 sequence is 14 residues long. The trim removed 5 bases at V and 2 bases at J, leaving 6 bases unmatched. The CDR3 sequence is CASSPGTAAYEQYF. The CDR3 nucleotides read TGTGCCAGCAGCCCAGGGACAGCCGCCTACGAGCAGTACTTC.

The DNA of the CDR3 is TGTGCCAGCACCCCACGGGGGGGGTTAGACTACGAGCAGTACTTC. This translates into CASTPRGGLDYEQYF. This chain links TRBV27 with TRBJ2-7, with TRBD2 matching over 8 bases. Per germline, CDR1 MNHEY and CDR2 SMNVEV (reference sequence). The CDR3 sequence is 15 residues long. The V segment lost 7 bases and the J segment 3 bases; nucleotides outside the gene matches: 11.

The chain joins TRBV5-8 to TRBJ2-3; 7 bases are shared with TRBD1. Looked up from germline, CDR1 is SGHTS and CDR2 is YDEGEE. The CDR3 consists of 16 residues. Unmatched junction bases numbered 10, after V lost 4 bases and J lost 2 bases. In nucleotides, the CDR3 is TGTGCCAGCAGCCCTAGGGGACAGTCAAACACAGATACGCAGTATTTT. Translating it yields CASSPRGQSNTDTQYF. Based on the CDR3 plus reference TRBV5-8 and TRBJ2-3, the full variable domain is EAGVTQSPTHLIKTRGQQATLRCSPISGHTSVYWYQQALGLGLQFLLWYDEGEERNRGNFPPRFSGRQFPNYSSELNVNALELEDSALYLCASSPRGQSNTDTQYFGPGTRLTVL.

The rearrangement uses TRBV28 and TRBJ1-1; D uncertain. Germline lookup yields CDR1 MDHEN and CDR2 SYDVKM. The V end was cut by 5 bases, the J end by 7 bases, with 8 bases between. CDR3 length equals 11 residues. The CDR3 protein is CASSVTIEAFF. The CDR3 bases are TGTGCCAGCAGTGTCACAATTGAAGCTTTCTTT.

Written as DNA, the CDR3 is TGCGCCAGCAGCCAAGTAGAGTTCTCTAATGAAAAACTGTTTTTT. Protein sequence: CASSQVEFSNEKLFF. The V call is TRBV4-1, the J call TRBJ1-4; no clear D gene. There are 15 residues in the CDR3. The V gene's germline CDR1 is MGHRA and CDR2 YSYEKL. The V end was cut by 1 base, the J end by 3 bases, with 9 bases between.

Notes on this clone: The identical CDR3 is also encoded by other nucleotide sequences in the sample. J is TRBJ2-3 and V is TRBV7-2; unclear D gene. Trimming shortened V by 0 bases and J by 3 bases, and 4 bases separated the two germline ends. The CDR3 loop spans 13 amino acids. Germline V gene lookup returns CDR1 SGHTA and CDR2 FQGNSA. CDR3 sequence reads: CASSLALTDTQYF. In DNA, the CDR3 is TGTGCCAGCAGCTTAGCTTTGACAGATACGCAGTATTTT.

The chain combines TRBV29-1 with TRBJ2-7; possible D gene TRBD2, 6 bases. CDR1 and CDR2 (germline): SQVTM, ANQGSEA. The CDR3 has 15 residues. The ends were cut back, 2 bases at V and 1 base at J, with 15 bases in the middle. The CDR3 region is CSVELEGRRSYEQYF. For the CDR3, the DNA is TGCAGCGTTGAATTGGAGGGGAGGCGGTCCTACGAGCAGTACTTC.

The J gene is TRBJ2-1, the V gene TRBV6-5; 13 nucleotides match TRBD2. The J segment lost 7 bases and the V segment lost 6 bases, leaving 3 bases of the junction unmatched. In germline, CDR1 is MNHEY, CDR2 SVGAGI. CDR3 length: 14 residues. The DNA of the CDR3 is TGTGCCAGCAGACTAGCGGGGGGGCAAAATGAGCAGTTCTTC. Translating gives CASRLAGGQNEQFF.

This chain joins TRBV27 and TRBJ1-5; D might be TRBD1 (5 bases). The CDR3 covers 17 residues. Germline CDR1 MNHEY, CDR2 SMNVEV (reference sequence). Trimming removed 4 bases at V and 7 bases at J, with 23 bases between. The CDR3 spells CASSSPLSAGLVQPQHF. Written as DNA, the CDR3 is TGTGCCAGCAGTTCCCCTCTGAGTGCGGGGCTAGTGCAGCCCCAGCATTTT.

V usage is TRBV4-1 and J usage is TRBJ2-1, with TRBD1 matching 7 bases. Germline loops: CDR1 MGHRA, CDR2 YSYEKL. CDR3 length: 14 residues. V dropped 1 base and J dropped 8; count of bases not matched to a gene: 5. CDR3 coding DNA: TGCGCCAGCAGCCAAGGACAGGGTGACCATGAGCAGTTCTTC. Its translation is CASSQGQGDHEQFF.